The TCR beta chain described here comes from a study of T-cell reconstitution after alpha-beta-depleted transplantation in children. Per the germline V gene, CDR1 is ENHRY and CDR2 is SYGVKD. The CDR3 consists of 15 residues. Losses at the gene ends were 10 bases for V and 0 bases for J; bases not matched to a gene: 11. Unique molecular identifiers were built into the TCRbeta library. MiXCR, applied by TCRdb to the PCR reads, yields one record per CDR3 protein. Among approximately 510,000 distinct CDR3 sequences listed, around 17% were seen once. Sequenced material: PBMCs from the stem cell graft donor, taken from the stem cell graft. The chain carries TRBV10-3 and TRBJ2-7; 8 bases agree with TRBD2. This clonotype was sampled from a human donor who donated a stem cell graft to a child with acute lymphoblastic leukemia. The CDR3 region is CATSEVAGSSYEQYF. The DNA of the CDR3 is TGTGCCACCTCTGAAGTAGCGGGGAGCTCCTACGAGCAGTACTTC.